This passage covers 12 T cell receptor beta chains from one sample sequenced in a study of T cell responses to AZD1222 COVID-19 vaccine. Sequencing was performed with immunoSEQ multiplex PCR; in TCRdb, only in-frame clones are kept and a portion is missing. The sample holds roughly 140,000 clones, around 94% seen once. Sequenced here: peripheral blood, sampled after recovery from COVID-19. These receptors were collected from an adult who had recovered from COVID-19.

This clone was counted once. The chain recombines TRBV6-6 with TRBJ2-3, with 8 bases identical to TRBD1. This CDR3 region has 15 residues. From germline, CDR1 is MNHNY and CDR2 SVGAGI (reference sequence). J lost 3 bases, V lost 2 bases, and 4 bases had no gene match. The CDR3 coding sequence is TGTGCCAGCAGTTACGACAGGGGATTGACAGATACGCAGTATTTT. Residues: CASSYDRGLTDTQYF.

V and J are TRBV27 and TRBJ1-6; D is possibly TRBD1 (5 bases). The ends were cut back, 2 bases at V and 9 bases at J, with 20 bases in the middle. There are 17 residues in the CDR3. CDR1 is MNHEY, CDR2 SMNVEV, per germline (reference sequence). The CDR3 DNA reads TGTGCCAGCAGTTTAGAGGCTCCTGGGATTGGGGCTTCACCCCTCCACTTT. Protein sequence: CASSLEAPGIGASPLHF.

The chain couples TRBV5-6 to TRBJ2-3; TRBD2 aligns across 7 bases. Trimming at V came to 6 bases and at J to 14 bases, leaving 12 bases not matched to a gene. The germline V gene encodes CDR1 SGHDT and CDR2 YYEEEE. This CDR3 spans 12 amino acids. The CDR3 DNA reads as TGTGCCAGCAACCTGGGAGGGGCGCGAGGGTATTTT. Translating gives CASNLGGARGYF.

The V call is TRBV7-2, the J call TRBJ1-1; no firm D call. With 1 base removed from V and 4 bases from J, the gap between germline ends came to 13 bases. The germline V gene has CDR1 SGHTA and CDR2 FQGNSA. This CDR3 contains 15 residues. This chain's CDR3 is CASSLVRGPGTEAFF. The CDR3 nucleotides read TGTGCCAGCAGCTTAGTACGAGGCCCAGGCACTGAAGCTTTCTTT.

In this sample, this clone turned up once. This chain links TRBV28 with TRBJ2-1, with 7 bases identical to TRBD2. J was trimmed by 7 bases and V by 4 bases; bases with no gene match: 7. The CDR3 runs 14 residues. The germline CDR1 and CDR2 sequences are MDHEN and SYDVKM. CDR3 nucleotide sequence: TGTGCCAGCAGTTCCGCGGGAGTTTCGAATGAGCAGTTCTTC. As protein: CASSSAGVSNEQFF.

The V and J genes are TRBV6-5 and TRBJ1-5; D gene ambiguous. Trimming took 6 bases from V and 5 from J, leaving 14 bases between them. Germline V lookup: CDR1 MNHEY, CDR2 SVGAGI. The CDR3 spans 14 residues. CDR3 residues: CASRSPESYQPQHF. For the CDR3, the DNA is TGTGCCAGCAGGTCCCCGGAAAGCTATCAGCCCCAGCATTTT.

The genes are TRBV2 and TRBJ2-3; TRBD1 aligns across 8 bases. The ends lost 4 bases at V and 3 bases at J; junction bases unmatched: 6. Germline V gives CDR1 SNHLY, CDR2 FYNNEI. The CDR3 has 15 residues. The CDR3 nucleotides are TGTGCCAGCAGTGTCGTGGACAGGGTTACAGATACGCAGTATTTT. This gives the protein CASSVVDRVTDTQYF. The full variable domain, its missing parts supplied by reference TRBV2 and TRBJ2-3, is EPEVTQTPSHQVTQMGQEVILRCVPISNHLYFYWYRQILGQKVEFLVSFYNNEISEKSEIFDDQFSVERPDGSNFTLKIRSTKLEDSAMYFCASSVVDRVTDTQYFGPGTRLTVL.

The chain has TRBV4-1 and TRBJ2-1; perhaps TRBD1 as D (6 bases). The V and J ends lost 4 bases and 1 base respectively, with 8 bases between them. The CDR3 is 14 residues long. In germline, CDR1 is MGHRA, CDR2 YSYEKL. CDR3 nucleotides: TGCGCCAGCAGCCCCGGGACATCCTACAATGAGCAGTTCTTC. Translating it yields CASSPGTSYNEQFF.

This rearrangement joins TRBV15 to TRBJ2-1; TRBD2 agrees at 7 bases. V trimming: 8 bases; J trimming: 8 bases; junction bases outside the gene matches: 15. CDR3 size: 15 residues. In germline, CDR1 is LNHNV, CDR2 YYDKDF (reference sequence). CDR3 residues: CATRGRGREVDEQFF. The CDR3 DNA is TGTGCCACCCGGGGGAGGGGACGGGAGGTCGATGAGCAGTTCTTC. Drawing the rest from reference TRBV15 and TRBJ2-1, the complete variable domain is DAMVIQNPRYQVTQFGKPVTLSCSQTLNHNVMYWYQQKSSQAPKLLFHYYDKDFNNEADTPDNFQSRRPNTSFCFLDIRSPGLGDTAMYLCATRGRGREVDEQFFGPGTRLTVL.

This sequence joins TRBV3-1 (or the pseudogene TRBV3-2) and TRBJ1-4; D gene ambiguous. The germline CDR1 and CDR2 sequences are LGHDT and YNNKEL (reference sequence). Trimming took 4 bases from V and 3 from J, leaving 15 bases between them. This CDR3 contains 16 residues. The CDR3 spells CASSRVFRGSNEKLFF. The CDR3 region has the DNA TGTGCCAGCAGCCGCGTCTTCCGGGGATCTAATGAAAAACTGTTTTTT.

This chain links TRBV9 with TRBJ1-1, with 7 nucleotides matching TRBD1. The CDR3 spans 13 residues. Germline V gene sequence: CDR1 SGDLS, CDR2 YYNGEE. V was pared by 4 bases and J by 8 bases, with 8 bases of the junction left unmatched. The CDR3 reads CASSFLEGAEAFF. The CDR3, as DNA: TGTGCCAGCAGCTTTCTTGAGGGGGCCGAAGCTTTCTTT.

This clone appeared a single time. The chain links TRBV24-1 to TRBJ2-5; TRBD2 agrees at 11 bases. In germline, CDR1 is KGHDR, CDR2 SFDVKD. This CDR3 is built from 20 residues. Trimming took 0 bases from V and 5 from J; bases not matched to a gene: 16. CDR3 in amino acids: CATSDLPPGLVAGGPETQYF. The CDR3 coding sequence is TGTGCCACCAGTGATTTGCCCCCAGGGTTGGTAGCGGGAGGGCCGGAGACCCAGTACTTC.